This T cell receptor beta chain is from a study of cytomegalovirus exposure and HLA in healthy donors. Primers for the PCR totalled 60 Vbeta and 13 Jbeta. Using immunoSEQ multiplex PCR, the repertoire was profiled, and TCRdb retains in-frame clones only, with some absent. The sample includes under 200,000 clones, roughly 80% of them seen just once. General study findings and limits: As immune exposure information, only CMV serostatus was available. A few of the chains that were CMV-associated were confirmed in vitro to be specific for CMV antigens.

As concerns this clone: The antigen remains undetermined.

Per germline, CDR1 SNHLY and CDR2 FYNNEI. The length of the CDR3 is 15 residues. After removal of 7 bases from V and 4 bases from J, the junction contained 7 bases not matched to a gene. This TCR was sampled from a woman in her forties in good health and CMV-seronegative. The gene calls are TRBV2 and TRBJ2-5; 12 bases are a match to TRBD1. The sequenced material came from PBMCs. CDR3 coding DNA: TGTGCCAGCAATATCGGGACAGGGGGCCGAGAGACCCAGTACTTC. Amino acids: CASNIGTGGRETQYF.